Here is one TCR beta chain with its context. No antigen is known for it. With random hexamers, reverse transcription was performed on 0.5 to 1 ug of RNA. MiXCR, applied by TCRdb to the immunoSEQ multiplex PCR reads, yields one record per CDR3 protein. The table records a few hundred thousand distinct CDR3 sequences, about 95% of them present only once. In the multiple sclerosis control group, patients were treatment-naive and had stable or active relapsing-remitting disease. The data belong to a study of CD8 T cells in Susac syndrome. Regarding the study as a whole: In its TCR sequencing and HLA analysis, the study acknowledged that the number of individuals was relatively small.

This CDR3 has 17 residues. CDR1 and CDR2 (germline): KGHDR, SFDVKD. V shed 9 bases and J shed 0 bases, with 21 bases lying between them. The sample consisted of CD4+ T cells from PBMCs. V usage is TRBV24-1 and J usage is TRBJ2-3; possibly TRBD2 for D (6 bases). The sequence came from a human donor with multiple sclerosis. The CDR3 DNA follows: TGTGCCACCCGTGCTGGGGACTCAAATTTTAGCACAGATACGCAGTATTTT. It codes for CATRAGDSNFSTDTQYF.